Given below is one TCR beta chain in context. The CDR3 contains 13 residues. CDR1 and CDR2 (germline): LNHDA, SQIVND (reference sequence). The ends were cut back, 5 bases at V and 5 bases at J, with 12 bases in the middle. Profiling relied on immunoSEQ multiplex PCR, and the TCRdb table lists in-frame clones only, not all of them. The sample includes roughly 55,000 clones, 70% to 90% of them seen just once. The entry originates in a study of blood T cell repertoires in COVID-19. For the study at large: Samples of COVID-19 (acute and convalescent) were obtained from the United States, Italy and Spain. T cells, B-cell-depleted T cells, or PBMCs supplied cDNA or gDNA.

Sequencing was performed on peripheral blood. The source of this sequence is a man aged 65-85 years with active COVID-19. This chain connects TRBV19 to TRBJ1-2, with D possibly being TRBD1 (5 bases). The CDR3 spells CASSGAGLYGYTF. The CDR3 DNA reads TGTGCCAGTAGTGGGGCAGGGCTTTATGGCTACACCTTC.